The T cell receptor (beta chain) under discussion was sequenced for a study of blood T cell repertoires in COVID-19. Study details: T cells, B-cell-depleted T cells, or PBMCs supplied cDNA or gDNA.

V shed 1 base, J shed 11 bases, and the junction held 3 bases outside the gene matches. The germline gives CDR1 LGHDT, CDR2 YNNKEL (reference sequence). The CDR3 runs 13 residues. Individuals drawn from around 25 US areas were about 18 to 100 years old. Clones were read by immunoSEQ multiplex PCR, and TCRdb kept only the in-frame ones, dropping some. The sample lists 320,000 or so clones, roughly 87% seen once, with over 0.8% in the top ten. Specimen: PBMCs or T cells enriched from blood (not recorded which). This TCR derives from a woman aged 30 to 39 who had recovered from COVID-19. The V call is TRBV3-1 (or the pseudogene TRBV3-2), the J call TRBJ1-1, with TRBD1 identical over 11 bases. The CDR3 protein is CASSQVDRGPAFF. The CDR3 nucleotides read TGTGCCAGCAGCCAAGTGGACAGGGGGCCCGCTTTCTTT.